This T cell receptor (beta chain) is drawn from a study of glioma-infiltrating T cells. Of note for this clonotype: Its antigen is as yet unknown. With a much larger clone just one base away, this may be a read error.

TCR alpha and beta CDR3 regions were amplified from RNA using iRepertoire nested multiplex PCR. TCRdb independently ran MiXCR on the multiplex PCR reads; one entry per CDR3 protein. In the table there are about 180,000 distinct CDR3 sequences, roughly two fifths of which are singletons. This CDR3 region has 16 residues. Germline assignment: CDR1 DFQATT and CDR2 SNEGSKA (reference sequence). Study-wide findings and caveats: Non-neoplastic patients had below-expected tissue-blood divergence, while all gliomas exceeded expectation.

The TCR comes from a human donor with low-grade glioma or glioblastoma, undergoing nonglioma brain surgery, or in good health (not recorded which). This sequence joins TRBV20-1 and TRBJ2-7, with TRBD2 identical over 12 bases. Sequencing was carried out using glioma tissue, nonneoplastic brain tissue, or PBMCs (not recorded which). CDR3 residues: CSARSLAGGPMNELYF. The CDR3 DNA follows: TGCAGTGCTAGAAGCCTAGCGGGAGGGCCTATGAACGAGCTGTACTTC.